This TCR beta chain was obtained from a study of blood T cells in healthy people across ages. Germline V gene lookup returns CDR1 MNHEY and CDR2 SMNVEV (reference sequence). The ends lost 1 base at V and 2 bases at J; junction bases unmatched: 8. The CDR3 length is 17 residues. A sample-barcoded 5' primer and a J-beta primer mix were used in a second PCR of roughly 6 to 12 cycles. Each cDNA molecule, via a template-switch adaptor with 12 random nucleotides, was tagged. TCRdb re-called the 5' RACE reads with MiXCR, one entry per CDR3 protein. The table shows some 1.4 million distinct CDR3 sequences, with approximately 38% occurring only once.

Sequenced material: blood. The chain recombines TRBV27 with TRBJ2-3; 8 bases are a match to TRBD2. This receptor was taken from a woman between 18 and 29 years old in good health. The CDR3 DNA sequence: TGTGCCAGCAGTTTATTCGGTAGCGGGACCAACACAGATACGCAGTATTTT. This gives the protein CASSLFGSGTNTDTQYF.